Shown below are 32 T cell receptor beta chains from a single sample sequenced in a study of cytomegalovirus exposure and HLA in healthy donors. With 60 Vbeta and 13 Jbeta primers, the PCR was carried out. Repertoires were generated with immunoSEQ multiplex PCR, while TCRdb's copy carries only in-frame clones and drops some. The data contain roughly 170,000 clones, about 79% of them singletons. The sequenced sample consisted of PBMCs. These receptors all come from a girl aged 2-10 years in good health and CMV-seropositive.

This clone occurred once. The rearrangement uses TRBV29-1 and TRBJ1-1; D unresolved. Trimming removed 5 bases from V and 0 bases from J, with 7 bases in between. CDR1 and CDR2 from the germline V gene are SQVTM and ANQGSEA. The CDR3 totals 12 residues. The CDR3 sequence is CSVTHMNTEAFF. DNA for the CDR3: TGCAGCGTTACACATATGAACACTGAAGCTTTCTTT.

J is TRBJ1-5 and V is TRBV7-8; D possibly corresponds to TRBD1 (6 bases). V lost 5 bases and J lost 10, with 15 bases in between. The length of the CDR3 is 13 residues. The germline V gene has CDR1 SGHVS and CDR2 FQNEAQ. The CDR3 here is CASSHRQAHPQHF. CDR3 in DNA: TGTGCCAGCAGCCACAGACAGGCCCATCCCCAGCATTTT.

The chain combines TRBV29-1 with TRBJ1-1; 9 positions agree with TRBD1. The CDR3 contains 14 residues. The V gene's germline CDR1 is SQVTM and CDR2 ANQGSEA. The V and J ends lost 7 bases and 4 bases, in that order; junction bases with no gene match: 10. DNA of the CDR3: TGCAGCGGGACCCACAGGGGGCGAGTCACTGAAGCTTTCTTT. Its translation: CSGTHRGRVTEAFF.

V usage is TRBV5-3 and J usage is TRBJ1-1; TRBD1 agrees at 7 bases. TRBV5-3 is given ORF status, its function remaining uncertain. This CDR3 contains 14 residues. V shed 4 bases and J 10 bases; nucleotides not matched to a gene: 13. The CDR3 nucleotides read TGTGCCAGAAGCATAGACAGGGCTAAGGTCCCAGCTTTCTTT. Its protein is CARSIDRAKVPAFF.

The V and J genes are TRBV9 and TRBJ1-4; no definite D call. Looked up from germline, CDR1 is SGDLS and CDR2 is YYNGEE. CDR3 size: 14 residues. V dropped 0 bases and J dropped 5 bases, with 8 bases sitting between them. The CDR3 reads CASSVGGLNEKLFF. The CDR3 bases are TGTGCCAGCAGCGTAGGAGGGCTGAATGAAAAACTGTTTTTT. Full variable domain (outside the CDR3, taken from reference TRBV9 and TRBJ1-4): DSGVTQTPKHLITATGQRVTLRCSPRSGDLSVYWYQQSLDQGLQFLIQYYNGEERAKGNILERFSAQQFPDLHSELNLSSLELGDSALYFCASSVGGLNEKLFFGSGTQLSVL.

Turning to this clone: The same CDR3 is also encoded by other DNA sequences in this sample. This rearrangement joins TRBV5-4 to TRBJ2-3, with 7 bases aligning to TRBD2. The CDR3 is 18 residues long. J was trimmed by 1 base and V by 4 bases; bases with no gene match: 15. In germline, CDR1 is SGHNT, CDR2 YYREEE (reference sequence). CDR3: CASSPGSSGRPGTDTQYF. CDR3 in DNA: TGTGCCAGCAGCCCGGGGTCTAGCGGACGTCCTGGCACAGATACGCAGTATTTT.

The chain is built from TRBV7-3 and TRBJ2-3; no definite D call. The CDR3 runs to 14 residues. Germline V gene data show CDR1 as SGHTA and CDR2 as FQGTGA. V lost 1 base and J lost 5, with 10 bases in between. CDR3 loop: CASSLRATLDTQYF. CDR3 sequence (DNA): TGTGCCAGCAGCTTAAGGGCCACCCTAGATACGCAGTATTTT.

The chain carries TRBV6-5 and TRBJ1-1; TRBD1 agrees at 10 bases. This CDR3 has 15 residues. Trimming removed 6 bases from V and 5 bases from J; junction bases left unmatched: 9. CDR1 and CDR2 from the germline V gene are MNHEY and SVGAGI. CDR3 bases: TGTGCCAGCAGGCAAAGACAGGGGGCGGGGACTGAAGCTTTCTTT. It encodes CASRQRQGAGTEAFF.

This clone was observed once. The chain joins TRBV27 to TRBJ2-1, with 8 positions matching TRBD2. The CDR3 consists of 16 residues. Germline assignment: CDR1 MNHEY and CDR2 SMNVEV (reference sequence). V lost 5 bases, J lost 6 bases, and 12 bases stayed unmatched. The CDR3 coding sequence is TGTGCCAGCAGTGTAGGCTGGGCGGGGGGTCGCAATGAGCAGTTCTTC. This encodes CASSVGWAGGRNEQFF.

This clone was counted only a few times. An end of the junction differs from the germline gene, which may be a read error. The chain has TRBV6-1 and TRBJ2-7; 9 bases map to TRBD2. This CDR3 spans 17 amino acids. Germline lookup yields CDR1 MNHNS and CDR2 SASEGT. The CDR3 coding sequence is TGTGCCAGCAGCGAAGGCGGGAATAGCGGGAGACCCCACGAGCAGTACTTC. It encodes CASSEGGNSGRPHEQYF.

The V gene is TRBV7-6, the J gene TRBJ2-3; 12 bases map to TRBD2. The CDR3 is made up of 16 amino acids. The V gene end was trimmed by 3 bases and the J gene end by 6 bases; junction bases not matched to a gene: 7. Germline V gene sequence: CDR1 SGHVS, CDR2 FNYEAQ. The CDR3 sequence is CASSFLLAGGPDTQYF. CDR3 nucleotides: TGTGCCAGCAGCTTTCTTCTAGCGGGGGGGCCGGATACGCAGTATTTT.

The chain recombines TRBV27 with TRBJ2-1; 7 positions agree with TRBD2. Per the germline V gene, CDR1 is MNHEY and CDR2 is SMNVEV (reference sequence). The CDR3 has 17 residues. V gave up 4 bases and J gave up 4 bases; unmatched junction bases: 13. As DNA, the CDR3 is TGTGCCAGCAGTTCCCAACCGACTAGCCTTATTTACAATGAGCAGTTCTTC. Its protein is CASSSQPTSLIYNEQFF.

This chain joins TRBV28 and TRBJ1-6; 7 bases agree with TRBD1. The CDR3 has 15 residues. Germline CDR1 is MDHEN and CDR2 is SYDVKM. The trim removed 9 bases at V and 6 bases at J, leaving 11 bases unmatched. For the CDR3, the DNA is TGTGCCAGTGAACCGGGACAGCAACTTAATTCACCCCTCCACTTT. As protein: CASEPGQQLNSPLHF.

The chain carries TRBV28 and TRBJ2-1, with 9 bases that match TRBD2. CDR1 and CDR2 (germline): MDHEN, SYDVKM. The CDR3 spans 14 residues. The V and J ends lost 7 bases and 10 bases, in that order; junction bases with no gene match: 11. CDR3 coding DNA: TGTGCCAGCAAGGCGCTAGCGGGACCGAAAGAGCAGTTCTTC. It translates to CASKALAGPKEQFF.

The rearrangement joins TRBV4-2 to TRBJ2-7; D is undetermined. Germline V gene sequence: CDR1 LGHNA, CDR2 YNFKEQ. Trimming shortened V by 0 bases and J by 5 bases, and 17 bases separated the two germline ends. CDR3 length equals 16 residues. In DNA form, the CDR3 reads TGTGCCAGCAGCCAAGATGTACTGGTCCCTCGGGACGAGCAGTACTTC. Its protein is CASSQDVLVPRDEQYF.

The genes are TRBV6-5 and TRBJ2-7; D perhaps matches TRBD2 (5 bases). V was shortened by 9 bases and J by 3 bases, with 12 bases between the two germline ends. Germline V CDR1 and CDR2: MNHEY, SVGAGI. There are 12 residues in the CDR3. The CDR3 spells CASPAANYEQYF. The DNA of the CDR3 is TGTGCCAGTCCAGCGGCTAACTACGAGCAGTACTTC.

This clone was detected only once. The chain carries TRBV5-1 and TRBJ1-1, with 12 bases identical to TRBD1. There are 18 residues in the CDR3. V trimming: 4 bases; J trimming: 5 bases; junction bases outside the gene matches: 15. Germline CDR1 is SGHRS and CDR2 is YFSETQ. CDR3 region: CASSVRPGTGGQLTEAFF. The CDR3 DNA is TGCGCCAGCAGCGTCCGTCCCGGGACAGGGGGCCAGTTGACTGAAGCTTTCTTT.

V usage is TRBV18 and J usage is TRBJ1-3, with 7 positions matching TRBD1. Germline V gene sequence: CDR1 KGHSH, CDR2 LQKENI. Trimming cost V 5 bases and J 8 bases; bases outside gene matches: 12. The CDR3 runs 15 residues. CDR3 DNA: TGTGCCAGCTCAGCCCAGGGGGTGCAAACGCACACCATATATTTT. Residues: CASSAQGVQTHTIYF.

The chain couples TRBV29-1 to TRBJ2-1; TRBD1 matches 7 bases. V lost 2 bases, J lost 8 bases, and 9 bases stayed unmatched. Germline CDR1 is SQVTM and CDR2 is ANQGSEA. CDR3 length: 14 residues. The chain's CDR3 is CSVEYGNRGYEQFF. The DNA of the CDR3 is TGCAGCGTTGAATATGGAAACAGGGGATATGAGCAGTTCTTC.

This clone showed up just once. The chain uses TRBV5-1 and TRBJ2-1; TRBD1 matches 7 bases. CDR1 is SGHRS and CDR2 is YFSETQ in the germline V gene. The ends lost 2 bases at V and 8 bases at J; junction bases unmatched: 4. The CDR3 spans 13 residues. DNA for the CDR3: TGCGCCAGCAGCTTCCGGGACAGTGATGAGCAGTTCTTC. Translation: CASSFRDSDEQFF.

The chain uses TRBV6-5 and TRBJ2-7; tentative D call: TRBD2 (6 bases). This CDR3 is built from 13 residues. Germline V gene data show CDR1 as MNHEY and CDR2 as SVGAGI. V was trimmed by 7 bases and J by 3 bases, leaving 13 bases between them. CDR3 nucleotide sequence: TGTGCCAGCAACATGGGACTGCACTACGAGCAGTACTTC. Protein product: CASNMGLHYEQYF.

The gene calls are TRBV6-6 and TRBJ2-3, with 7 bases aligning to TRBD2. V lost 9 bases to trimming and J lost 4 bases; unmatched junction nucleotides: 1. This CDR3 is built from 11 residues. Germline V gives CDR1 MNHNY, CDR2 SVGAGI (reference sequence). This chain's CDR3 is CASGGADTQYF. The CDR3 DNA is TGTGCCAGTGGGGGGGCAGATACGCAGTATTTT.

The gene calls are TRBV4-2 and TRBJ1-6; D unclear. Germline CDR1 and CDR2: LGHNA and YNFKEQ. V was clipped by 0 bases and J by 11 bases, with 8 bases between them. The CDR3 sequence is 13 residues long. In nucleotides, the CDR3 is TGTGCCAGCAGCCAAGATCTGCACACACCCCTCCACTTT. This sequence encodes CASSQDLHTPLHF.

The chain is built from TRBV11-2 and TRBJ2-7; 9 bases are a match to TRBD2. The ends lost 5 bases at V and 6 bases at J; junction bases unmatched: 14. This CDR3 spans 16 amino acids. Germline loops: CDR1 SGHAT, CDR2 FQNNGV. The CDR3 region has the DNA TGTGCCAGCAGCCCCCTCCGGGGACTAGCAATGGGCGAGCAGTACTTC. Translated, it gives CASSPLRGLAMGEQYF.

This clone appeared a few times. The chain carries TRBV6-1 and TRBJ1-1, with 7 bases fitting TRBD1. Looked up from germline, CDR1 is MNHNS and CDR2 is SASEGT. The CDR3 loop spans 11 amino acids. V lost 6 bases to trimming and J lost 6 bases; unmatched junction nucleotides: 1. This CDR3 is CASRTGSEAFF. CDR3 nucleotide sequence: TGTGCCAGCAGGACAGGGTCTGAAGCTTTCTTT.

V gene TRBV4-1 combines with J gene TRBJ1-3; the D gene is possibly TRBD1 (6 bases). The CDR3 is 15 residues long. Between the trimmed V and J ends, which lost 4 bases and 0 bases, there was a span of 10 bases. Germline V gene sequence: CDR1 MGHRA, CDR2 YSYEKL. Here the CDR3 reads CASSPRTVSGNTIYF. The CDR3 nucleotides are TGCGCCAGCAGCCCCAGGACAGTCTCTGGAAACACCATATATTTT.

The gene calls are TRBV2 and TRBJ2-1, with unresolved D. Germline CDR1 reads SNHLY; CDR2 reads FYNNEI. The CDR3 is 16 residues long. Trimming pared 1 base from V and 1 base from J, leaving 11 bases between. This CDR3 reads CASSEGVLASYNEQFF. DNA for the CDR3: TGTGCCAGCAGTGAAGGGGTGTTAGCATCCTACAATGAGCAGTTCTTC.

The rearrangement uses TRBV5-6 and TRBJ2-7, with 11 bases fitting TRBD2. The CDR3 is 16 residues long. Germline V gene sequence: CDR1 SGHDT, CDR2 YYEEEE. J gave up 4 bases and V 4 bases, and 10 bases lay outside the gene matches. The CDR3 protein is CASSRGLAVEVYEQYF. The CDR3 coding sequence is TGTGCCAGCAGCCGGGGACTAGCGGTTGAGGTGTACGAGCAGTACTTC.

The J gene is TRBJ1-2, the V gene TRBV10-3; TRBD1 matches at 7 bases. Trimming removed 8 bases from V and 4 bases from J; junction bases left unmatched: 16. CDR3 length equals 16 residues. The germline CDR1 and CDR2 sequences are ENHRY and SYGVKD. CDR3 sequence (DNA): TGTGCCATCGGGCCAAAGACAGGGAGGCGCATCTATGGCTACACCTTC. Protein product: CAIGPKTGRRIYGYTF.

V is TRBV30 and J is TRBJ1-5; D call uncertain. From germline, CDR1 is GTSNPN and CDR2 SVGIG (reference sequence). V was clipped by 1 base and J by 4 bases, with 11 bases between them. This CDR3 is built from 14 residues. In nucleotides, the CDR3 is TGTGCCTGGAGTGGGGGAGGGAATAATCAGCCCCAGCATTTT. Translating gives CAWSGGGNNQPQHF.

The chain carries TRBV9 and TRBJ2-2; the D is unclear. Trimming removed 4 bases at V and 6 bases at J, with 13 bases between. The CDR3 is 14 amino acids. Germline V CDR1 and CDR2: SGDLS, YYNGEE. The CDR3 DNA sequence: TGTGCCAGCAGCCTACTCTCGGTGGCCGGGGAGCTGTTTTTT. It specifies CASSLLSVAGELFF.

This clone was seen only a few times. The V and J genes are TRBV6-1 and TRBJ1-5; a weak D match, TRBD1 (6 bases). This CDR3 spans 16 amino acids. From germline, CDR1 is MNHNS and CDR2 SASEGT. Deletions cut 2 bases from V and 4 bases from J, with 15 bases between. CDR3 loop: CASSEIQGLGNQPQHF. The CDR3 nucleotides are TGTGCCAGCAGTGAAATACAGGGTCTTGGAAATCAGCCCCAGCATTTT.